This TCR beta chain was recovered during a study of response to subunit inactivated influenza vaccine listed by TCRdb under 2018. Turning to the overall study: Deep quantitative profiling of the T cell receptor repertoire was used in the study to follow responses to a trivalent subunit inactivated influenza vaccine. The paper as a whole reports these results and caveats: The authors suggested that each seasonal influenza vaccination may recruit only a limited number of new T cells.

As for this clonotype: The target of this receptor is not known. Base qualities are not provided; no much larger clone lies one nucleotide away.

CDR1 and CDR2 were assigned from the germline V gene as LGHNA and YSLEER. Counted from cysteine to phenylalanine, this CDR3 has 19 amino acids. The read is trimmed to its CDR3 DNA, 57 bases read in frame from base 1. Trimming accounts for 3 bases at V and 3 bases at J, while the number of junction bases matched to no gene is 15. Library creation used RT-PCR. Sequencing used an Illumina HiSeq 2500. In-frame beta chains were kept once TCRdb had trimmed the public reads at Q25 with fastp and called clones with MiXCR. Each CDR3 protein appears once, grouped with its most common genes and DNA. A total of hundreds of thousands of distinct CDR3 sequences appear in this sample, around 18% of them only once. Roughly 10% of the sample lies in the top ten.

The chain couples TRBV4-3 to TRBJ2-1; 9 bases in the junction line up with TRBD2. The receptor comes from a man aged 50 to 60 who received an inactivated influenza vaccine. Donor details come from another sample of the same person, matched by shared clones. Here the sequenced sample was PBMCs from blood, taken 5 to 6 days after vaccination. The CDR3 protein is CASSHVTSGKWSYYNEQFF. In nucleotide form, the sequence is TGCGCCAGCAGCCATGTGACTAGCGGAAAGTGGTCTTACTACAATGAGCAGTTCTTC.